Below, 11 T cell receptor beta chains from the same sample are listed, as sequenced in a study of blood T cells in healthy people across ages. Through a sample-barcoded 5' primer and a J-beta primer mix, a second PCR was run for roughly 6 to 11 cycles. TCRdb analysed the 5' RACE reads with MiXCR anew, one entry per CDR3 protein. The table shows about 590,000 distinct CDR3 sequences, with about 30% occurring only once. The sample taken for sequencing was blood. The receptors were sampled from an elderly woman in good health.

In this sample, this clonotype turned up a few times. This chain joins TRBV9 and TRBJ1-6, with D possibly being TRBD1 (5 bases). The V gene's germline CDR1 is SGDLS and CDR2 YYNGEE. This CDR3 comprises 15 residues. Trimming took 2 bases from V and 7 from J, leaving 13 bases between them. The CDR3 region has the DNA TGTGCCAGCAGCGTTTCAGGGTTACCCAATTCACCCCTCCACTTT. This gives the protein CASSVSGLPNSPLHF.

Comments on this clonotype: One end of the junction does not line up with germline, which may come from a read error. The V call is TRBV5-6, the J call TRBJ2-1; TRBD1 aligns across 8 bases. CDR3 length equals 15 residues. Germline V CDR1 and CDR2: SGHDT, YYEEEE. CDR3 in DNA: TGTGCCAGCATCCAGACAGGGGAATCCTCCAATGAGCAGTTCTTC. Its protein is CASIQTGESSNEQFF. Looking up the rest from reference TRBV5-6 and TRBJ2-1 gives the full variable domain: DAGVTQSPTHLIKTRGQQVTLRCSPKSGHDTVSWYQQALGQGPQFIFQYYEEEERQRGNFPDRFSGHQFPNYSSELNVNALLLGDSALYLCASIQTGESSNEQFFGPGTRLTVL.

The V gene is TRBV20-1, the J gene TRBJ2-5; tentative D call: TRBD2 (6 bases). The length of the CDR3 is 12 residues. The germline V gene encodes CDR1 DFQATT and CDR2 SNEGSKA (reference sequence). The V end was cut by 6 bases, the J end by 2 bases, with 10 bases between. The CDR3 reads CSARREQETQYF. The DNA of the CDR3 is TGCAGTGCCAGGAGGGAGCAAGAGACCCAGTACTTC.

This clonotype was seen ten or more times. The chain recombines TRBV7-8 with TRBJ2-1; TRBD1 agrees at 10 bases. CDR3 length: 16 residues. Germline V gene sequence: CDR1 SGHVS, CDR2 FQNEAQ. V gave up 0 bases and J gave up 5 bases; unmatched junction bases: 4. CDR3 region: CASSLARDRGNNEQFF. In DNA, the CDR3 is TGTGCCAGCAGCTTAGCGCGGGACAGGGGTAACAATGAGCAGTTCTTC.

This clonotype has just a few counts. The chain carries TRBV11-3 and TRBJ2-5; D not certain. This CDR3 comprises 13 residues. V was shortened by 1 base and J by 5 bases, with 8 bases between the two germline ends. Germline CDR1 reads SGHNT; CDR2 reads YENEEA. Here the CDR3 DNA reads TGTGCCAGCAGCTTAGCCAGCTTTGAGACCCAGTACTTC. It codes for CASSLASFETQYF.

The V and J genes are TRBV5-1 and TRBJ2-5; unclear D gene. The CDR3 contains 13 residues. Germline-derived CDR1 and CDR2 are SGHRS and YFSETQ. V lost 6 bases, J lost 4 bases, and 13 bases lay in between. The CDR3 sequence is CASTPTGGETQYF. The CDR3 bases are TGCGCCAGCACCCCGACGGGCGGAGAGACCCAGTACTTC.

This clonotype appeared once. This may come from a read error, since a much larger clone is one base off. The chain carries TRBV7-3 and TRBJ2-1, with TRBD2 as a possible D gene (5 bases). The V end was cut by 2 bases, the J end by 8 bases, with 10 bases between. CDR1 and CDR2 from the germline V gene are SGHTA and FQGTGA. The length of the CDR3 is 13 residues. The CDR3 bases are TGTGCCAGCAGCTTACGACTATACGATGAGCAGTTCTTC. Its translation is CASSLRLYDEQFF.

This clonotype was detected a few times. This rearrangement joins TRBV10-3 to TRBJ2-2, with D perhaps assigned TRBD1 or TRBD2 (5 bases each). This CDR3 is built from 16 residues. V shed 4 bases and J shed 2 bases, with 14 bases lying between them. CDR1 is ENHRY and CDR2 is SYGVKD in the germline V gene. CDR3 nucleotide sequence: TGTGCCATCAGTGGTGAGGGGTGGGGAAACACCGGGGAGCTGTTTTTT. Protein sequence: CAISGEGWGNTGELFF.

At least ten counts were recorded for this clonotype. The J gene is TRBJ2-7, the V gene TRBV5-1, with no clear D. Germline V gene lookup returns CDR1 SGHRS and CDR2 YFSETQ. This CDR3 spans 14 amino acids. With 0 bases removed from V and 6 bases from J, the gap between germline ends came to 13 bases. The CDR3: CASSLESGLGEQYF. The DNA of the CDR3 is TGCGCCAGCAGCTTGGAGTCCGGGTTGGGCGAGCAGTACTTC.

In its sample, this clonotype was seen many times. As DNA, the CDR3 is TGTGCCAGCAGCGTCAGGGGGACCTCCTACGAGCAGTACTTC. Protein sequence: CASSVRGTSYEQYF. The chain has TRBV9 and TRBJ2-7; 7 bases line up with TRBD1. Germline V gives CDR1 SGDLS, CDR2 YYNGEE. CDR3 length: 14 amino acids. The J segment lost 0 bases and the V segment lost 2 bases, leaving 2 bases of the junction unmatched.

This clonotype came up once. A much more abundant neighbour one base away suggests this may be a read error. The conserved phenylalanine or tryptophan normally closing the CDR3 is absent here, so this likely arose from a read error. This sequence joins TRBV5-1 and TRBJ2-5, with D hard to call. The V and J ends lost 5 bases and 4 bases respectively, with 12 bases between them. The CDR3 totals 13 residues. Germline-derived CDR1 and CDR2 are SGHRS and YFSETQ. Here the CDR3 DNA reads TGCGCCAGCAGGGTGGCAGACGCAGAGACCCAGTACGTC. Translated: CASRVADAETQYV.